The clone carrying this T cell receptor beta chain has only a few counts. This sample is part of a study of spatial heterogeneity in lung cancer. The germline V gene has CDR1 LGHNA and CDR2 YSLEER. This CDR3 is 15 amino acids long. With 0 bases removed from V and 9 bases from J, the gap between germline ends came to 18 bases. Time point of the sample: blood at routine non-recurrence follow-up after resection. Individual TCR cDNA molecules each bore their own unique molecular identifier. TCRdb reprocessed the 5' RACE reads via MiXCR and lists one record per CDR3 protein. Of tens of thousands of distinct CDR3 sequences in the sample, approximately 10% were seen once.

Sequencing used PBMCs, obtained at follow-up. The chain is built from TRBV4-3 and TRBJ2-7; no clear D gene. This TCR was recovered from a male donor with early-stage non-small cell lung cancer. CDR3 sequence reads: CASSQEADDSAVQYF. CDR3 DNA: TGCGCCAGCAGCCAAGAGGCGGACGATTCCGCAGTGCAGTACTTC.